These T cell receptor beta chains were read from a single sample in a study of CD8+CD57+ T cells in acquired aplastic anemia. TCRdb passed the reads through MiXCR, listing each CDR3 protein once. The sample lists 100,000 to 150,000 distinct CDR3 sequences; more than 40% were seen once. Input material: sorted CD4+, CD8+, or CD8+CD57+ T cells (not recorded which) from PBMCs. These receptors originate from a human donor in good health, serving as a control. Each CDR3 is given with its conserved first and last residue. The D gene is left open where the match is weak. A row's size may be missing; if present it is once, few, many or a size class.

d_call clone_size j_call v_call cdr3_nt cdr3_aa
TRBD1 - TRBJ1-3 TRBV19 TGTGCCAGCATCGTCCGGACAGGGTTTGGAAACACCATATATTTT CASIVRTGFGNTIYF
TRBD2 - TRBJ2-3 TRBV24-1 TGTGCCACCAGTGATGACGGGACTAGCGGGGATGGAGATACGCAGTATTTT CATSDDGTSGDGDTQYF
TRBD2 many TRBJ2-1 TRBV2 TGTGCCAGCAGGGAATTGGGCGGGGGGGGAGGTGAGCAGTTCTTC CASRELGGGGGEQFF
TRBD1 - TRBJ1-2 TRBV10-3 TGTGCCATCAGTGACGGGACAGGGCTCGGCTATGGCTACACCTTC CAISDGTGLGYGYTF
- many TRBJ2-1 TRBV15 TGTGCCACCAGCAGAATACGTGACGAGCAGTTCTTC CATSRIRDEQFF
- - TRBJ1-2 TRBV29-1 TGCAGCGTTGAAGACAGGGGTGGCTACACCTTC CSVEDRGGYTF
- many TRBJ2-3 TRBV5-4 TGTGCCAGCAGCTTGGGGACGCCGTCGCGCACAGATACGCAGTATTTT CASSLGTPSRTDTQYF
- - TRBJ2-7 TRBV7-2 TGTGCCAGCAGCCTAGACTCACCCTACGAGCAGTACTTC CASSLDSPYEQYF
- many TRBJ1-1 TRBV7-2 TGTGCCAGCAGCTTCGACATACTAAACACTGAAGCTTTCTTT CASSFDILNTEAFF
TRBD1 - TRBJ2-7 TRBV7-9 TGTGCCAGCAGCGCGCTCAAGACAGGGGACTACGAGCAGTACTTC CASSALKTGDYEQYF
- - TRBJ2-7 TRBV2 TGTGCCAGCACCACACAGAAGTACGAGCAGTACTTC CASTTQKYEQYF
- once TRBJ1-1 TRBV29-1 TGCAGCGTTGAACTGGGGGCGAGTAGGGTGAACACTGAAGCTTCCTTT CSVELGASRVNTEASF
TRBD1 few TRBJ2-6 TRBV6-2/TRBV6-3 TGTGCCAGCAGACCCCGGGACAGCTCTGGGGCCAACGTCCTGACTTTC CASRPRDSSGANVLTF
- few TRBJ2-7 TRBV29-1 TGCAGCGTTGGTAGCAGGGTCCCCTACGAGCAGTACTTC CSVGSRVPYEQYF
- - TRBJ1-5 TRBV2 TGTGCCAGCGTGGAATATAGCAATCAGCCCCGGCATTTT CASVEYSNQPRHF
TRBD1 - TRBJ1-2 TRBV25-1 TGTGCCAGCAGTGCTCCGGCGCGAGGGGGCTGGGACTATGGCTACACCTTC CASSAPARGGWDYGYTF
- many TRBJ1-2 TRBV7-9 TGTGCCAGCAGCCCCGAGGTCGCATATGGCTACACCTTC CASSPEVAYGYTF
TRBD1 many TRBJ1-2 TRBV6-1 TGTGCCAGCAGTGCCGACAGGGGGAGCACCAACTATGGCTACACCTTC CASSADRGSTNYGYTF
TRBD1 many TRBJ1-1 TRBV7-8 TGTGCCAGCAGCTTAAGCGGGACAGGGGAAAAAGCTTTCTTT CASSLSGTGEKAFF
- - TRBJ1-6 TRBV10-3 TGTGCCATCAGTGAGTCAGGGTTCGGTTCACCCCTCCACTTT CAISESGFGSPLHF
TRBD1 - TRBJ2-7 TRBV15 TGTGCCACCAGCAGAGTTTGGACAGGGGGCTACGAGCAGTACTTC CATSRVWTGGYEQYF
- many TRBJ1-3 TRBV19 TGTGCCAGTAGTATCCAGAGCTCTGGAAACACCATATATTTT CASSIQSSGNTIYF
- few TRBJ2-7 TRBV10-3 TGTGCCATCGGTTTCGGCAGACCCTACGAGCAGTACTTC CAIGFGRPYEQYF
- - TRBJ1-1 TRBV7-2 TGTGCCAGCAGGGCAACGGGGGCAAGGACTGAAGCTTTCTTT CASRATGARTEAFF
TRBD1 many TRBJ1-2 TRBV19 TGTGCCAGTAGTTCCAATGAGTTCGACAGGGGTACCAACTATGGCTACACCTTC CASSSNEFDRGTNYGYTF
TRBD2 many TRBJ2-5 TRBV6-1 TGTGCCAGCAGTCCCGGGACTAGCGGGGGGCAGACCCAGTACTTC CASSPGTSGGQTQYF
- - TRBJ1-1 TRBV9 TGTGCCAGCAGCCCGAACGCGAACAGGGCTGGGACTGAAGCTTTCTTT CASSPNANRAGTEAFF